The 28 T cell receptor beta chains below come from one sample, sequenced in a study of spatial heterogeneity in lung cancer. The time point: sample taken at primary tumor resection. TCRdb redid the calling of the 5' RACE reads with MiXCR, one entry per CDR3 protein. Found here are some 21,000 distinct CDR3 sequences, approximately 3% of them singletons; the top ten hold under 35%. Sequenced material: PBMCs, taken at surgery. All receptors come from a female donor with early-stage non-small cell lung cancer.

The sample holds many counts of this clonotype. The CDR3 bases are TGTGCCAGCAGCCACACGTCCGTTAGCTATGGCTACACCTTC. Its protein is CASSHTSVSYGYTF. The chain combines TRBV6-6 with TRBJ1-2; no firm D call. The CDR3 consists of 14 residues. Trimming shortened V by 6 bases and J by 4 bases, and 15 bases separated the two germline ends. The germline V gene encodes CDR1 MNHNY and CDR2 SVGAGI (reference sequence).

Only a few counts were recorded for this clonotype. The chain combines TRBV12-3 or TRBV12-4 with TRBJ2-2, with D unclear. V was pared by 6 bases and J by 3 bases, with 5 bases between. This CDR3 region has 12 residues. CDR3: CASSMDTGELFF. The CDR3 DNA reads TGTGCCAGCAGCATGGACACCGGGGAGCTGTTTTTT.

This clonotype has a count of ten or more. The rearrangement uses TRBV28 and TRBJ2-5; D uncertain. V lost 7 bases, J lost 5 bases, and 26 bases lay in between. The CDR3 sequence is 17 residues long. The germline V gene has CDR1 MDHEN and CDR2 SYDVKM. CDR3 coding DNA: TGTGCCAGCATCCCCCTTGTTACGTTACGAAGTGAGGAGACCCAGTACTTC. Amino acid sequence: CASIPLVTLRSEETQYF.

This clonotype was counted many times. V gene TRBV27 combines with J gene TRBJ1-5; TRBD1 is a possible D gene (6 bases). The V end was cut by 3 bases, the J end by 6 bases, with 9 bases between. This CDR3 has 13 amino acids. Germline V gives CDR1 MNHEY, CDR2 SMNVEV (reference sequence). The DNA of the CDR3 is TGTGCCAGCAGTTTGCAGGGGAGTCAGCCCCAGCATTTT. Translated, it gives CASSLQGSQPQHF.

Many counts were recorded for this clonotype. The chain couples TRBV28 to TRBJ1-1; D might be TRBD1 (6 bases). The V gene's germline CDR1 is MDHEN and CDR2 SYDVKM. CDR3 size: 15 residues. V lost 5 bases and J 7 bases, leaving 20 bases between the germline ends. Here the CDR3 reads CASSAWTAAVSEAFF. CDR3 sequence (DNA): TGTGCCAGCAGTGCTTGGACAGCCGCCGTTAGTGAAGCTTTCTTT.

By share of the sample, this clonotype is medium-sized. The gene calls are TRBV28 and TRBJ2-3, with TRBD2 identical over 9 bases. Trimming cost V 3 bases and J 1 base; bases outside gene matches: 14. The germline V gene encodes CDR1 MDHEN and CDR2 SYDVKM. The CDR3 consists of 19 residues. CDR3 DNA: TGTGCCAGCAGTTTTACGGCGGGAGGGCCGTGGGGTGGCACAGATACGCAGTATTTT. Amino acids: CASSFTAGGPWGGTDTQYF.

Sample share makes this clonotype medium-sized. V usage is TRBV7-2 and J usage is TRBJ2-1, with 9 bases aligning to TRBD2. CDR3 length: 15 amino acids. V was pared by 3 bases and J by 4 bases, with 4 bases of the junction left unmatched. Germline V gene data show CDR1 as SGHTA and CDR2 as FQGNSA. CDR3 in DNA: TGTGCCAGCAGCTTTTTTACTAGCGGGTACAATGAGCAGTTCTTC. It yields the protein CASSFFTSGYNEQFF.

At least ten counts were recorded for this clonotype. The chain combines TRBV25-1 with TRBJ2-7; unclear D gene. The germline CDR1 and CDR2 sequences are MGHDK and SYGVNS. V shed 3 bases and J shed 2 bases, with 8 bases lying between them. The CDR3 is 13 amino acids. The DNA of the CDR3 is TGTGCCAGCAGTGACTTTAAGACCTACGAGCAGTACTTC. It is translated as CASSDFKTYEQYF.

This clonotype was recorded many times. J is TRBJ2-3 and V is TRBV6-1; 10 bases agree with TRBD2. This CDR3 has 16 residues. V trimming: 6 bases; J trimming: 6 bases; junction bases outside the gene matches: 12. The germline gives CDR1 MNHNS, CDR2 SASEGT. The DNA for the CDR3 is TGTGCCAGCAGGGAGCGGGAGGGAGATATTTCGGATACGCAGTATTTT. Translating it yields CASREREGDISDTQYF.

This clonotype was seen repeatedly, ten times or more. The CDR3 loop reads CATSDGTSGRATDTQYF. DNA of the CDR3: TGTGCCACCAGTGACGGGACTAGCGGGAGAGCGACAGATACGCAGTATTTT. The V and J genes are TRBV24-1 and TRBJ2-3; 14 bases map to TRBD2. Germline V gives CDR1 KGHDR, CDR2 SFDVKD. The CDR3 runs to 17 residues. J was trimmed by 3 bases and V by 4 bases; bases with no gene match: 5.

This clonotype showed up many times. The chain uses TRBV5-1 and TRBJ1-1; D is uncertain. V was cut by 2 bases and J by 1 base, with 9 bases left in between. This CDR3 region has 14 residues. Per the germline V gene, CDR1 is SGHRS and CDR2 is YFSETQ. CDR3 in DNA: TGCGCCAGCAGCTTCTGGTCGGGGAACACTGAAGCTTTCTTT. Translation gives CASSFWSGNTEAFF.

Ten or more counts support this clonotype. The chain recombines TRBV7-9 with TRBJ2-1; TRBD2 agrees at 11 bases. V was pared by 5 bases and J by 5 bases, with 5 bases of the junction left unmatched. This CDR3 comprises 15 residues. CDR1 and CDR2 from the germline V gene are SEHNR and FQNEAQ (reference sequence). This chain's CDR3 is CASSPGTSGNNEQFF. Here the CDR3 DNA reads TGTGCCAGCAGCCCAGGGACTAGCGGAAACAATGAGCAGTTCTTC.

By sample share, this clonotype is medium-sized. CDR3 nucleotides: TGTGCCAGCAGTTTAGTGGGAGAGGACAATGAGCAGTTCTTC. Translation: CASSLVGEDNEQFF. The J gene is TRBJ2-1, the V gene TRBV28, with TRBD2 as a possible D gene (5 bases). The CDR3 is 14 residues long. Trimming left V 2 bases short and J 5 bases short, with 10 bases between. Germline loops: CDR1 MDHEN, CDR2 SYDVKM.

At least ten counts were recorded for this clonotype. The chain employs TRBV7-2 and TRBJ2-3; a weak D match, TRBD1 (6 bases). The length of the CDR3 is 17 residues. Trimming removed 3 bases at V and 6 bases at J, with 22 bases between. From germline, CDR1 is SGHTA and CDR2 FQGNSA. Here the CDR3 reads CASSFTGILLTPDTQYF. The CDR3 nucleotides read TGTGCCAGCAGCTTTACAGGGATCCTGCTCACTCCCGATACGCAGTATTTT.

Many counts were recorded for this clonotype. The gene calls are TRBV29-1 and TRBJ2-2; TRBD1 matches 7 bases. The CDR3 covers 12 residues. Trimming at V came to 4 bases and at J to 7 bases, leaving 3 bases not matched to a gene. In germline, CDR1 is SQVTM, CDR2 ANQGSEA. Here the CDR3 reads CSVVTGFGELFF. As DNA, the CDR3 is TGCAGCGTTGTGACAGGGTTCGGGGAGCTGTTTTTT.

This clonotype was seen repeatedly, ten times or more. The J gene is TRBJ2-7, the V gene TRBV4-2; weak D call: TRBD2 (6 bases). Germline assignment: CDR1 LGHNA and CDR2 YNFKEQ. The CDR3 runs 15 residues. The V end lost 0 bases, the J end lost 3 bases, and 12 bases lay between the germline ends. The CDR3 here is CASSQDAREYYEQYF. The CDR3 DNA reads TGTGCCAGCAGCCAAGATGCCCGGGAGTACTACGAGCAGTACTTC.

This clonotype was counted a few times. The rearrangement joins TRBV5-1 to TRBJ1-1; D not resolved. Germline CDR1 and CDR2: SGHRS and YFSETQ. CDR3 size: 16 residues. Trimming stripped 0 bases from V and 5 bases from J, with 17 bases between. The CDR3: CASSLGFGRAGTEAFF. In nucleotides, the CDR3 is TGCGCCAGCAGCTTGGGGTTTGGGAGGGCAGGTACTGAAGCTTTCTTT.

By share, this clonotype ranks as medium-sized (0.01 to 0.1%). The chain combines TRBV4-1 with TRBJ2-5; maybe TRBD2 (6 bases). The CDR3 is made up of 16 amino acids. CDR1 MGHRA and CDR2 YSYEKL come from the germline V gene. The V end was cut by 1 base, the J end by 4 bases, with 16 bases between. CDR3 loop: CASSQGHGGSGETQYF. CDR3 bases: TGCGCCAGCAGCCAAGGCCATGGGGGGAGCGGAGAGACCCAGTACTTC.

In this sample, this clonotype turned up many times. V and J are TRBV2 and TRBJ2-2, with D unresolved. Trimming took 5 bases from V and 1 from J, leaving 11 bases between them. Germline V gene lookup returns CDR1 SNHLY and CDR2 FYNNEI. The CDR3 consists of 15 residues. CDR3 sequence: CASSPTLMNTGELFF. The CDR3 nucleotides read TGTGCCAGCAGTCCGACACTTATGAACACCGGGGAGCTGTTTTTT.

This clonotype has ten or more counts. This rearrangement joins TRBV7-9 to TRBJ1-1; 11 positions match TRBD1. Germline CDR1 is SEHNR and CDR2 is FQNEAQ (reference sequence). This CDR3 region has 16 residues. J lost 4 bases, V lost 5 bases, and 9 bases had no gene match. CDR3 in amino acids: CASSPAGQGEVTEAFF. In nucleotides, the CDR3 is TGTGCCAGCAGCCCAGCGGGACAGGGGGAGGTCACTGAAGCTTTCTTT.

This clonotype is deemed medium-sized (0.01 to 0.1%). V usage is TRBV28 and J usage is TRBJ1-5, with D unclear. CDR1 MDHEN and CDR2 SYDVKM come from the germline V gene. V lost 5 bases, J lost 1 base, and 15 bases lay in between. This CDR3 comprises 16 residues. CDR3 region: CASSPIWVGSNQPQHF. The CDR3 nucleotides are TGTGCCAGCAGTCCCATTTGGGTGGGGAGCAATCAGCCCCAGCATTTT.

This clonotype was picked up many times. The J gene is TRBJ1-2, the V gene TRBV7-9; D perhaps matches TRBD1 (6 bases). The CDR3 contains 15 residues. With 5 bases removed from V and 4 bases from J, the gap between germline ends came to 17 bases. CDR1 and CDR2 (germline): SEHNR, FQNEAQ (reference sequence). The CDR3 region is CASSPRQARSYGYTF. CDR3 nucleotide sequence: TGTGCCAGCAGCCCTCGACAGGCCCGGAGCTATGGCTACACCTTC.

This clonotype was detected many times. This chain uses TRBV4-1 with TRBJ2-1, with 15 bases identical to TRBD2. CDR1 is MGHRA, CDR2 YSYEKL, per germline. There are 17 residues in the CDR3. Losses at the gene ends were 3 bases for V and 9 bases for J; bases not matched to a gene: 9. The chain's CDR3 is CASSHLGLAGGPGEQFF. In DNA form, the CDR3 reads TGCGCCAGCAGCCACCTCGGACTAGCGGGAGGGCCAGGTGAGCAGTTCTTC.

This clonotype was counted many times. V usage is TRBV4-1 and J usage is TRBJ1-1; D is possibly TRBD1 (5 bases). Germline V gene lookup returns CDR1 MGHRA and CDR2 YSYEKL. This CDR3 is 15 amino acids long. V was pared by 1 base and J by 5 bases, with 14 bases between. The CDR3 DNA sequence: TGCGCCAGCAGCCAAGCGTATCGGGGGAGGACTGAAGCTTTCTTT. Its translation: CASSQAYRGRTEAFF.

In this sample, this clonotype turned up many times. V and J are TRBV20-1 and TRBJ2-7, with 10 bases matching TRBD2. V lost 2 bases to trimming and J lost 4 bases; unmatched junction nucleotides: 8. CDR1 is DFQATT and CDR2 is SNEGSKA in the germline V gene (reference sequence). The CDR3 is 15 amino acids. The CDR3 here is CSARYGLAGVYEQYF. DNA of the CDR3: TGCAGTGCTAGATATGGGCTAGCGGGAGTTTACGAGCAGTACTTC.

This clonotype has ten or more counts. The J gene is TRBJ2-1, the V gene TRBV12-3 or TRBV12-4, with no clear D. Deletions cut 6 bases from V and 4 bases from J, with 4 bases between. The CDR3 is 11 amino acids. CDR3 sequence (DNA): TGTGCCAGCAGATTATACAATGAGCAGTTCTTC. It specifies CASRLYNEQFF.

This clonotype was observed at least ten times. The rearrangement uses TRBV21-1 and TRBJ2-3; whether TRBD2, the table's D call, matches the DNA was not checked. TRBV21-1 is flagged as a pseudogene. This CDR3 has 16 amino acids. CDR3 protein: CASSEGLAESTDTQYF. CDR3 in DNA: TGTGCCAGCAGCGAAGGACTAGCGGAGAGCACAGATACGCAGTATTTT.

Comments on this clonotype: A much more abundant neighbour one base away suggests this may be a read error. The chain recombines TRBV28 with TRBJ2-2; a weak D match, TRBD2 (5 bases). The CDR3 is 16 residues long. Per the germline V gene, CDR1 is MDHEN and CDR2 is SYDVKM. This CDR3 reads CASSFIPDGSTGEPFF. The CDR3 nucleotides read TGTGCCAGCAGTTTCATTCCGGACGGTTCCACCGGGGAGCCGTTTTTT.